Below are 23 T cell receptor beta chains sequenced from a single sample in a study of vaccination and CD4 T cells after COVID-19. For these receptors, no antigen is known. Treatment in this sample: approximately 9-day PBMC culture with coronavirus spike peptide pools or control peptides (ViraFEST assay). Cultured CD4+ T-cell DNA underwent Oncomine TCR Beta short-read sequencing. From the PCR reads, TCRdb called clonotypes with MiXCR, one entry per CDR3 protein. The sample yields around 3,900 distinct CDR3 sequences, around 21% seen once. Sequences were obtained from CD4+ T cells from blood, cultured in vitro. The origin of the receptors is a human donor who had recovered from COVID-19.

The gene calls are TRBV29-1 and TRBJ1-5; possible D gene TRBD1, 6 bases. This CDR3 comprises 13 residues. Germline CDR1 SQVTM, CDR2 ANQGSEA. V lost 4 bases to trimming and J lost 3 bases, with 10 bases between them. For the CDR3, the DNA is TGCAGCGTTGGTGGGGGCAACAATCAGCCCCAGCATTTT. Amino acid sequence: CSVGGGNNQPQHF.

The V gene is TRBV3-1, the J gene TRBJ2-5; TRBD2 is a possible D gene (6 bases). V was cut by 0 bases and J by 6 bases, with 11 bases left in between. CDR3 length: 14 residues. The germline CDR1 and CDR2 sequences are LGHDT and YNNKEL (reference sequence). In nucleotides, the CDR3 is TGTGCCAGCAGCCAAGAGGGGAGGAGGAAGACCCAGTACTTC. Translation: CASSQEGRRKTQYF.

This clonotype has only a few counts. This rearrangement joins TRBV7-8 to TRBJ1-3; D not resolved. This CDR3 spans 13 amino acids. The germline V gene encodes CDR1 SGHVS and CDR2 FQNEAQ. V was trimmed by 2 bases and J by 0 bases, leaving 2 bases between them. Written as DNA, the CDR3 is TGTGCCAGCAGCTTATACTCTGGAAACACCATATATTTT. Amino acids: CASSLYSGNTIYF.

V gene TRBV12-3 or TRBV12-4 combines with J gene TRBJ2-7; D unclear. The CDR3 totals 11 residues. The V end lost 8 bases, the J end lost 0 bases, and 5 bases lay between the germline ends. The CDR3 spells CASSSSYEQYF. In nucleotides, the CDR3 is TGTGCCAGCTCCAGCTCCTACGAGCAGTACTTC.

By share of the sample, this clonotype is medium-sized. The genes are TRBV24-1 and TRBJ1-4, with D possibly TRBD1 on 6 matching bases. Per the germline V gene, CDR1 is KGHDR and CDR2 is SFDVKD. The CDR3 totals 16 residues. V lost 8 bases to trimming and J lost 5 bases, with 20 bases between them. The CDR3 DNA reads as TGTGCCACCAACATGTCCGTACGGACAGCGAATGAAAAACTGTTTTTT. Protein product: CATNMSVRTANEKLFF.

This clonotype was recorded a few times. This sequence joins TRBV20-1 and TRBJ2-7; the match to TRBD2 covers 15 bases. CDR3 length: 18 amino acids. Germline CDR1 is DFQATT and CDR2 is SNEGSKA (reference sequence). With V trimmed by 6 bases and J by 2 bases, 14 bases remained unmatched. The CDR3 DNA reads TGCAGTGCCACAAGTCCCGGGACTAGCGGGGGGCCTACCTACGAGCAGTACTTC. The encoded protein is CSATSPGTSGGPTYEQYF.

The chain uses TRBV5-1 and TRBJ2-7, with TRBD1 identical over 7 bases. CDR1 and CDR2 (germline): SGHRS, YFSETQ. This CDR3 region has 13 residues. The V and J ends lost 5 bases and 2 bases, in that order; junction bases with no gene match: 4. The CDR3 loop reads CASRGRGTYEQYF. The CDR3 region has the DNA TGCGCCAGCAGGGGCAGGGGGACCTACGAGCAGTACTTC.

V and J are TRBV30 and TRBJ1-1; maybe TRBD1 (6 bases). Trimming stripped 4 bases from V and 5 bases from J, with 23 bases between. CDR3 size: 16 residues. Per germline, CDR1 GTSNPN and CDR2 SVGIG (reference sequence). The CDR3 coding sequence is TGTGCCTGGATTGGGGACATATCCTCCCCGGGGACTGAAGCTTTCTTT. It specifies CAWIGDISSPGTEAFF. Together with reference TRBV30 and TRBJ1-1, the CDR3 gives the full variable domain: SQTIHQWPATLVQPVGSPLSLECTVEGTSNPNLYWYRQAAGRGLQLLFYSVGIGQISSEVPQNLSASRPQDRQFILSSKKLLLSDSGFYLCAWIGDISSPGTEAFFGQGTRLTVV.

J is TRBJ1-2 and V is TRBV19; D is undetermined. CDR3 length equals 18 residues. The V end lost 2 bases, the J end lost 1 base, and 20 bases lay between the germline ends. CDR1 is LNHDA, CDR2 SQIVND, per germline (reference sequence). CDR3: CASSIPLWDPPLNYGYTF. For the CDR3, the DNA is TGTGCCAGTAGTATACCGCTCTGGGATCCTCCCCTTAACTATGGCTACACCTTC.

This clonotype was detected a few times. J is TRBJ1-2 and V is TRBV15; 7 nucleotides align to TRBD1. The CDR3 totals 13 residues. Trimming removed 1 base from V and 8 bases from J; junction bases left unmatched: 4. CDR1 and CDR2 (germline): LNHNV, YYDKDF (reference sequence). The CDR3 sequence: CATSRGQGEGYTF. The CDR3 nucleotides read TGTGCCACCAGCAGAGGACAGGGTGAGGGCTACACCTTC.

CDR3 nucleotides: TGTGCCAGCAGCCGCGGACCACTCGACACAGATACGCAGTATTTT. It encodes CASSRGPLDTDTQYF. V and J are TRBV7-3 and TRBJ2-3, with D unclear. The CDR3 sequence is 15 residues long. Germline V gene data show CDR1 as SGHTA and CDR2 as FQGTGA. Between the trimmed V and J ends, which lost 5 bases and 2 bases, there was a span of 14 bases.

This chain uses TRBV20-1 with TRBJ2-3; 9 bases are a match to TRBD2. The germline V gene has CDR1 DFQATT and CDR2 SNEGSKA (reference sequence). This CDR3 region has 15 residues. The junction had 8 bases not matched to a gene; V was cut back by 5 bases and J by 2 bases. The CDR3 DNA is TGCAGTGCTCTCGGCTTAGCGGGGGTCACAGATACGCAGTATTTT. Its protein product is CSALGLAGVTDTQYF.

By share, this clonotype ranks as medium-sized. The chain uses TRBV20-1 and TRBJ1-5; no clear D. The CDR3 consists of 13 residues. Germline CDR1 is DFQATT and CDR2 is SNEGSKA (reference sequence). Trimming left V 3 bases short and J 5 bases short, with 11 bases between. For the CDR3, the DNA is TGCAGTGCTAGCTACGGGGAAGATCAGCCCCAGCATTTT. As protein: CSASYGEDQPQHF.

In its sample, this clonotype is medium-sized. The rearrangement uses TRBV5-5 and TRBJ1-2, with D unclear. The CDR3 spans 15 residues. V gave up 0 bases and J gave up 2 bases, with 11 bases separating them. Per germline, CDR1 SGHKS and CDR2 YYEKEE (reference sequence). The CDR3 coding sequence is TGTGCCAGCAGCTTGGAGCGACTCGGGAACTATGGCTACACCTTC. It encodes CASSLERLGNYGYTF.

The rearrangement links TRBV29-1 to TRBJ1-3; TRBD1 matches 7 bases. This CDR3 comprises 13 residues. Germline loops: CDR1 SQVTM, CDR2 ANQGSEA. With 5 bases clipped from V and 3 bases from J, the junction kept 4 bases outside the gene matches. The CDR3 here is CSVRAGGGNTIYF. CDR3 nucleotide sequence: TGCAGCGTTAGGGCAGGGGGTGGAAACACCATATATTTT.

This rearrangement joins TRBV18 to TRBJ1-6, with D possibly being TRBD1 (6 bases). The V gene's germline CDR1 is KGHSH and CDR2 LQKENI. V lost 6 bases and J lost 14, with 17 bases in between. The CDR3 has 13 amino acids. The CDR3 region is CASSRGEGESLHF. The CDR3 region has the DNA TGTGCCAGCTCCCGCGGGGAGGGGGAGTCCCTCCACTTT.

This clonotype is categorized as medium-sized. The V gene is TRBV27, the J gene TRBJ1-1; TRBD1 aligns across 8 bases. The trim removed 5 bases at V and 7 bases at J, leaving 9 bases unmatched. The germline gives CDR1 MNHEY, CDR2 SMNVEV (reference sequence). The CDR3 extends over 14 amino acids. The CDR3 spells CASSPGIGTGEAFF. In DNA form, the CDR3 reads TGTGCCAGCAGTCCTGGGATTGGGACAGGTGAAGCTTTCTTT.

This clonotype was seen a few times. The V and J genes are TRBV6-1 and TRBJ2-3; TRBD2 might be the D (6 bases). The V gene lost 6 bases and the J gene lost 1 base, with 11 bases spanning the gap. The CDR3 runs 14 residues. CDR1 is MNHNS, CDR2 SASEGT, per germline. CDR3 DNA: TGTGCCAGCAGGGTGGGAGGCCGCACAGATACGCAGTATTTT. This encodes CASRVGGRTDTQYF.

Of note for this clonotype: Germline is not matched at one junction end, which may reflect a read error. V gene TRBV5-8 combines with J gene TRBJ1-5, with TRBD1 matching over 10 bases. The CDR3 loop spans 19 amino acids. Germline V gives CDR1 SGHTS, CDR2 YDEGEE. CDR3 protein: CASSPGTGVTRVGNRPQHF. In nucleotides, the CDR3 is TGTGCCAGCAGCCCCGGGACAGGGGTAACTCGGGTCGGCAATCGGCCCCAGCATTTT.

This rearrangement joins TRBV5-1 to TRBJ2-2; a possible D gene is TRBD2 (5 bases). V lost 2 bases and J lost 1, with 12 bases in between. The CDR3 loop spans 16 amino acids. In germline, CDR1 is SGHRS, CDR2 YFSETQ. CDR3 sequence (DNA): TGCGCCAGCAGCTTCATCGGACTGGAGAACACCGGGGAGCTGTTTTTT. Its translation: CASSFIGLENTGELFF. The whole variable domain, filled in from reference TRBV5-1 and TRBJ2-2, reads KAGVTQTPRYLIKTRGQQVTLSCSPISGHRSVSWYQQTPGQGLQFLFEYFSETQRNKGNFPGRFSGRQFSNSRSEMNVSTLELGDSALYLCASSFIGLENTGELFFGEGSRLTVL.

The V gene is TRBV5-6, the J gene TRBJ1-1; D unclear. V lost 8 bases and J lost 0, with 11 bases in between. This CDR3 spans 13 amino acids. Germline V gene lookup returns CDR1 SGHDT and CDR2 YYEEEE. CDR3 in amino acids: CASRRDMNTEAFF. The CDR3 DNA reads TGTGCCAGTCGCCGGGATATGAACACTGAAGCTTTCTTT.

This clonotype is termed medium-sized. The rearrangement links TRBV5-1 to TRBJ2-3; 10 bases match TRBD1. The trim removed 0 bases at V and 4 bases at J, leaving 2 bases unmatched. Per germline, CDR1 SGHRS and CDR2 YFSETQ. The CDR3 spans 15 residues. The CDR3 nucleotides are TGCGCCAGCAGCTTGGGGGACAGGGGATCAGATACGCAGTATTTT. Encoded protein: CASSLGDRGSDTQYF. Full variable domain (rest looked up from reference TRBV5-1 and TRBJ2-3): KAGVTQTPRYLIKTRGQQVTLSCSPISGHRSVSWYQQTPGQGLQFLFEYFSETQRNKGNFPGRFSGRQFSNSRSEMNVSTLELGDSALYLCASSLGDRGSDTQYFGPGTRLTVL.

This clonotype was detected only a few times. The chain links TRBV10-3 to TRBJ2-5, with D possibly TRBD1 on 6 matching bases. Trimming pared 6 bases from V and 2 bases from J, leaving 10 bases between. The CDR3 contains 13 residues. Germline V gene lookup returns CDR1 ENHRY and CDR2 SYGVKD. CDR3 in DNA: TGTGCCATCAGCGCCGGACAGCAAGAGACCCAGTACTTC. Protein: CAISAGQQETQYF.